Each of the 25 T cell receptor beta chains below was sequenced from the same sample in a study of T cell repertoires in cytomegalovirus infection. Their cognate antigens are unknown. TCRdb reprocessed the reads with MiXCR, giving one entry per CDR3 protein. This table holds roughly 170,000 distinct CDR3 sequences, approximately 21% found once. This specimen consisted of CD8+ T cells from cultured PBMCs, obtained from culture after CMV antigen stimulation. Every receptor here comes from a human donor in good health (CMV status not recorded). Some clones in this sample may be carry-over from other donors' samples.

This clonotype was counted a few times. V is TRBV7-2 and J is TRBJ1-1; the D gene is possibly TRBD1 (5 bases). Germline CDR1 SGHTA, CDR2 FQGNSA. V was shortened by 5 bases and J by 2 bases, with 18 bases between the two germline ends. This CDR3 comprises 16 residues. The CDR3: CASSHLAGLGNTEAFF. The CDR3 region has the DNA TGTGCCAGCAGCCACCTGGCGGGACTAGGCAACACTGAAGCTTTCTTT.

CDR3 coding DNA: TGTGCCAGCAGTGAAGCGCATGGCTCTTGGGGGAAAGAGACCCAGTACTTC. Amino acid sequence: CASSEAHGSWGKETQYF. This rearrangement joins TRBV6-1 to TRBJ2-5; D tentatively reads TRBD1 or TRBD2 (5 bases each). Germline-derived CDR1 and CDR2 are MNHNS and SASEGT. The CDR3 has 17 amino acids. Between the trimmed V and J ends, which lost 0 bases and 3 bases, there was a span of 17 bases.

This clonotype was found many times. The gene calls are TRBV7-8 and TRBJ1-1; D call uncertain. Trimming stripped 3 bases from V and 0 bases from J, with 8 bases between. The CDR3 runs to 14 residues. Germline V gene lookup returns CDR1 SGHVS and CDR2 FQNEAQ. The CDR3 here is CASSLRGLNTEAFF. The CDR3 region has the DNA TGTGCCAGCAGCTTGAGAGGCTTGAACACTGAAGCTTTCTTT.

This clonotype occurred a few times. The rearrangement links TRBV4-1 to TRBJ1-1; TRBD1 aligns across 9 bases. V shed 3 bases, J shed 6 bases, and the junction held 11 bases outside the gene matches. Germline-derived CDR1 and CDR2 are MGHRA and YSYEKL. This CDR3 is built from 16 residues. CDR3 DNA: TGCGCCAGCAGCCACCCTCAGACAGGGGGGAAAGCTGAAGCTTTCTTT. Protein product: CASSHPQTGGKAEAFF.

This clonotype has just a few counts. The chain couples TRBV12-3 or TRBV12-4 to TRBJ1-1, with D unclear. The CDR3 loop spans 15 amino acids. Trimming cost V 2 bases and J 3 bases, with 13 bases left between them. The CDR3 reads CASSLPFREDTEAFF. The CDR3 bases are TGTGCCAGCAGTTTACCGTTTCGGGAGGACACTGAAGCTTTCTTT.

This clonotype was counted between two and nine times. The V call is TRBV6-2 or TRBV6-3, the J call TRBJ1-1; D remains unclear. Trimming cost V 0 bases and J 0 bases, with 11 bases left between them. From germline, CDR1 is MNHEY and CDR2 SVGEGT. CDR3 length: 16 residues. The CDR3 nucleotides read TGTGCCAGCAGTTACTCAGACGGATCCATGAACACTGAAGCTTTCTTT. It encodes CASSYSDGSMNTEAFF.

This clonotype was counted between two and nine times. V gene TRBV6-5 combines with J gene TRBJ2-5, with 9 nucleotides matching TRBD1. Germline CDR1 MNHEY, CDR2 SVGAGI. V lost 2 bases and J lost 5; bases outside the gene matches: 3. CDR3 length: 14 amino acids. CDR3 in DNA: TGTGCCAGCAGTTACACAGGGGGCCTGGAGACCCAGTACTTC. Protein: CASSYTGGLETQYF.

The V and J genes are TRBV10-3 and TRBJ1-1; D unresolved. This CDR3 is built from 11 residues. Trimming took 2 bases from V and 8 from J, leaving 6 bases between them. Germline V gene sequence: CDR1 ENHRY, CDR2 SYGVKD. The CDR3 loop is CAISEALEAFF. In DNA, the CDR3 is TGTGCCATCAGTGAGGCCCTCGAAGCTTTCTTT.

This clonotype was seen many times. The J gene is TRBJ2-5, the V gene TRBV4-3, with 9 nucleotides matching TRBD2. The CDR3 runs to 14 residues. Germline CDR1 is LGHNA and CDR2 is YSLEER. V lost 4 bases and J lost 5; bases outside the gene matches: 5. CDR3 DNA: TGCGCCAGCAGCCCTCGACTAGCGGAGGAGACCCAGTACTTC. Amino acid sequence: CASSPRLAEETQYF.

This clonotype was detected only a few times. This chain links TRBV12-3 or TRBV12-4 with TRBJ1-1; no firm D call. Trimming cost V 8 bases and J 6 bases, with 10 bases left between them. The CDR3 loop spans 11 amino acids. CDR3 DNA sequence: TGTGCCAGCGGACCCGGCGCTGAAGCTTTCTTT. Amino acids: CASGPGAEAFF.

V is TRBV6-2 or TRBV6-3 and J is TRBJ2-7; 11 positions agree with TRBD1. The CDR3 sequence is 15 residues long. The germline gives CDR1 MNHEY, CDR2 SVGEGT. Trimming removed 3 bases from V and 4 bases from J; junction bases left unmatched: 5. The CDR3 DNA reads TGTGCCAGCAGTTATCCGGGACAGGGGGTTTACGAGCAGTACTTC. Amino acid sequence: CASSYPGQGVYEQYF.

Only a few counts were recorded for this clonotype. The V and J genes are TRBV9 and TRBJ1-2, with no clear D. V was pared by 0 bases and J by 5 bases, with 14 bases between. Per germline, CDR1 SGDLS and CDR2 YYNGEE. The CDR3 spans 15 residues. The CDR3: CASSVAGFGSYGYTF. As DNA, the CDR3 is TGTGCCAGCAGCGTAGCTGGTTTCGGTAGTTATGGCTACACCTTC.

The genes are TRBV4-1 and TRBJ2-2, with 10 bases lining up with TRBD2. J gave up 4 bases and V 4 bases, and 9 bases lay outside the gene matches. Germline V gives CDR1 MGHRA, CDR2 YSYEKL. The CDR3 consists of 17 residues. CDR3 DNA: TGCGCCAGCAGCCTTAGACTAGCGGGTCGGGGCACCGGGGAGCTGTTTTTT. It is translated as CASSLRLAGRGTGELFF.

Here the CDR3 DNA reads TGTGCCAGCAGTTCAACAGGGCCCGGCAATCAGCCCCAGCATTTT. Protein sequence: CASSSTGPGNQPQHF. The V gene is TRBV28, the J gene TRBJ1-5; D possibly corresponds to TRBD1 (6 bases). V lost 4 bases, J lost 2 bases, and 12 bases lay in between. Germline V CDR1 and CDR2: MDHEN, SYDVKM. The CDR3 has 15 residues.

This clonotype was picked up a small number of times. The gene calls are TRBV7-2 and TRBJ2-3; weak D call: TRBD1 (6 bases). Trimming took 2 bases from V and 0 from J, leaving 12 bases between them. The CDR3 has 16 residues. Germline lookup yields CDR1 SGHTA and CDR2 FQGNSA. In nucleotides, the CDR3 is TGTGCCAGCAGCTTATGGGGGCTTAGTAGCACAGATACGCAGTATTTT. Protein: CASSLWGLSSTDTQYF.

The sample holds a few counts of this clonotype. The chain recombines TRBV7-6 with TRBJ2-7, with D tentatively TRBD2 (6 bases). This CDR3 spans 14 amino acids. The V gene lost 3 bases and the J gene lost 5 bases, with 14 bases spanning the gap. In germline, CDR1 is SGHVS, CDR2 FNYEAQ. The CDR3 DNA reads TGTGCCAGCAGCTTCAGGGCGGAGGGAAACGAGCAGTACTTC. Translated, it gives CASSFRAEGNEQYF. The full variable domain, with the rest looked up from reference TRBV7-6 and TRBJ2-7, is GAGVSQSPRYKVTKRGQDVALRCDPISGHVSLYWYRQALGQGPEFLTYFNYEAQQDKSGLPNDRFSAERPEGSISTLTIQRTEQRDSAMYRCASSFRAEGNEQYFGPGTRLTVT.

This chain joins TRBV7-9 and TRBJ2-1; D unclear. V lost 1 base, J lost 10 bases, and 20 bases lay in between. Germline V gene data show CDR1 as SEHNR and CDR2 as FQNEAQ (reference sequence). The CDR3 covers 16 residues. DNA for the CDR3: TGTGCCAGCAGCTTAGGGGGTCGCATCGATCTGGACGAGCAGTTCTTC. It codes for CASSLGGRIDLDEQFF.

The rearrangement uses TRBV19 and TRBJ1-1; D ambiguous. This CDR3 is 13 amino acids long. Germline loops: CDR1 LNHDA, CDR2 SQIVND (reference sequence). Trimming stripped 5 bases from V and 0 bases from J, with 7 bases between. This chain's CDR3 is CASSVNVNTEAFF. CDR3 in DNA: TGTGCCAGTAGTGTGAACGTGAACACTGAAGCTTTCTTT.

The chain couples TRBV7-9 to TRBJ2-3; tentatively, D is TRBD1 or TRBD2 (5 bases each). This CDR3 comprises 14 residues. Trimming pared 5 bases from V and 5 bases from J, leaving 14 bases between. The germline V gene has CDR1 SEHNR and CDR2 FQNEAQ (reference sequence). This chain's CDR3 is CASSHIGALDTQYF. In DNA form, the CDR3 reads TGTGCCAGCAGCCACATCGGGGCCCTAGATACGCAGTATTTT.

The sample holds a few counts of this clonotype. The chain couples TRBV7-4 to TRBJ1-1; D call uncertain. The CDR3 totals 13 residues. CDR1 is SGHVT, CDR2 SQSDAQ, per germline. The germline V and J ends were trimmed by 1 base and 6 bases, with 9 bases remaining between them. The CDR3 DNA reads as TGTGCCAGCAGCTTAGGTGCGCGGGCTGAAGCTTTCTTT. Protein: CASSLGARAEAFF.

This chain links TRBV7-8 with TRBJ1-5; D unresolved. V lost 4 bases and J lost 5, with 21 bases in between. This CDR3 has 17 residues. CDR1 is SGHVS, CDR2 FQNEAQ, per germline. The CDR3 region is CASSSPPTGFRDQPQHF. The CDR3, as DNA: TGTGCCAGCAGCTCTCCTCCCACGGGGTTTAGGGATCAGCCCCAGCATTTT. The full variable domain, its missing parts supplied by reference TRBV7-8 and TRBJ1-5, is GAGVSQSPRYKVAKRGQDVALRCDPISGHVSLFWYQQALGQGPEFLTYFQNEAQLDKSGLPSDRFFAERPEGSVSTLKIQRTQQEDSAVYLCASSSPPTGFRDQPQHFGDGTRLSIL.

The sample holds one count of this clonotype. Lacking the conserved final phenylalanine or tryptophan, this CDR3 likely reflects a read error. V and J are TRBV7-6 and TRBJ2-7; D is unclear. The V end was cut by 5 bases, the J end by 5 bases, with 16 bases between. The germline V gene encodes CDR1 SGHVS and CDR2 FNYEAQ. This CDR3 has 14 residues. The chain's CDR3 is CASSPRQGLDEQYI. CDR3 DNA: TGTGCCAGCAGCCCCCGACAAGGGTTGGACGAGCAGTACATC.

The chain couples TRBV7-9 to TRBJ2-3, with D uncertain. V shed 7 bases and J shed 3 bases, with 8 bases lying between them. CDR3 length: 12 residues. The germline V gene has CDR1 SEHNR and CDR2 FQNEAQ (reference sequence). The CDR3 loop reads CASKDGTDTQYF. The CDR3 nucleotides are TGTGCCAGCAAGGATGGTACAGATACGCAGTATTTT.

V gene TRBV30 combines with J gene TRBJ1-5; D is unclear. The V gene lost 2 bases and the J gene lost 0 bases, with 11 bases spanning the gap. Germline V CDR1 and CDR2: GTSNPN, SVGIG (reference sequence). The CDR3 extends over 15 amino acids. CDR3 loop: CAWSRAESSNQPQHF. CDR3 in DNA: TGTGCCTGGAGTAGGGCAGAGTCTAGCAATCAGCCCCAGCATTTT.

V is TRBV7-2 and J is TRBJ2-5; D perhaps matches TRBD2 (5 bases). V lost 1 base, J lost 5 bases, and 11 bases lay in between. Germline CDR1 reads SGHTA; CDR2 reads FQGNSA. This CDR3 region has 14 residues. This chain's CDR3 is CASSLVEVWETQYF. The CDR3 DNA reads TGTGCCAGCAGCTTAGTGGAGGTTTGGGAGACCCAGTACTTC. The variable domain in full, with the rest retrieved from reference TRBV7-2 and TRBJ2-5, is GAGVSQSPSNKVTEKGKDVELRCDPISGHTALYWYRQSLGQGLEFLIYFQGNSAPDKSGLPSDRFSAERTGGSVSTLTIQRTQQEDSAVYLCASSLVEVWETQYFGPGTRLLVL.